This T cell receptor (beta chain) is drawn from a study of cytomegalovirus exposure and HLA in healthy donors. General study points: From TCR beta sequences, most subjects' HLA-A and HLA-B alleles were reportedly predicted accurately.

As for this clone: Its antigen is currently unknown.

The study ran its PCR with 60 Vbeta and 13 Jbeta primers. Measured with immunoSEQ multiplex PCR; TCRdb has only the in-frame clones, and not every one. The table lists around 200,000 clones, around 78% of them singletons. The CDR3 sequence is 16 residues long. V was trimmed by 3 bases and J by 1 base, leaving 16 bases between them. Germline CDR1 SGDLS, CDR2 YYNGEE. This clonotype originated in a young woman in good health and CMV-seropositive. This rearrangement joins TRBV9 to TRBJ2-5, with D perhaps matching TRBD2 (7 bases). The specimen sequenced was PBMCs. As DNA, the CDR3 is TGTGCCAGCAGCGCCAAGGGGGGGGAGAGCCAAGAGACCCAGTACTTC. Translated, it gives CASSAKGGESQETQYF.